The source of this T cell receptor (beta chain) is a study of blood T cell repertoires in COVID-19. Repertoires were generated with immunoSEQ multiplex PCR, while TCRdb's copy carries only in-frame clones and drops some. This sample has under 500,000 clones, with roughly nine tenths found just once. The CDR3 runs to 13 residues. V dropped 4 bases and J dropped 7 bases, with 13 bases sitting between them. Germline CDR1 MGHRA, CDR2 YSYEKL. Source material: PBMCs or T cells enriched from blood (not recorded which). The rearrangement links TRBV4-1 to TRBJ1-1; tentative D call: TRBD1 (6 bases). The sequence came from a woman aged 18-35 years with acute COVID-19. CDR3 sequence (DNA): TGCGCCAGCAGCCCTGACAGGCCCGGTGAAGCTTTCTTT. Translation: CASSPDRPGEAFF.